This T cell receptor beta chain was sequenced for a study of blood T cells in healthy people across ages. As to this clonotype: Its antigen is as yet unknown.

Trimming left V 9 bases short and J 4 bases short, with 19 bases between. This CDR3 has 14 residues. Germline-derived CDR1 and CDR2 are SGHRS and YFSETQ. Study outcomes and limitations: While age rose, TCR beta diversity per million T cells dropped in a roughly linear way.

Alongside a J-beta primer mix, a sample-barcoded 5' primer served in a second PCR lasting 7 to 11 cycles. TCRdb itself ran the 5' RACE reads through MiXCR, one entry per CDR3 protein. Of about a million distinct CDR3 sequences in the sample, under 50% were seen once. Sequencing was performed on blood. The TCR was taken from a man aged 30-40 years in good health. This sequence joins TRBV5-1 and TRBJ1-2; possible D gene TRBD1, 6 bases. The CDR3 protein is CATSAGQNVYGYTF. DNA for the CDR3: TGCGCCACCTCAGCCGGACAGAATGTCTATGGCTACACCTTC.